These T cell receptor beta chains were read from a single sample in a study of blood T cells in healthy people across ages. Using its own MiXCR run on the 5' RACE reads, TCRdb lists one record per CDR3 protein. The sample yields over 1,300,000 distinct CDR3 sequences, approximately 59% seen once. What was sequenced was blood. The source of these receptors is a man aged 18 to 29 in good health. Both conserved end residues are part of each CDR3. Fields, in order: D gene, CDR3 length, V gene, J gene, clone size, CDR3 protein, CDR3 DNA. A D gene is named only where the DNA matches it firmly. Size is stated for part of the rows, as once, few or many counts, or as a class when the clone is expanded.

TRBD1	14	TRBV29-1	TRBJ2-7	-	CSVLKRDSSDEQYF	TGCAGCGTCCTCAAAAGGGACAGTTCCGACGAGCAGTACTTC
-	16	TRBV2	TRBJ1-1	-	CASSSGRIDQNTEAFF	TGTGCCAGCAGTTCAGGACGGATAGACCAGAACACTGAAGCTTTCTTT
TRBD1	15	TRBV6-6	TRBJ1-5	-	CASSQWTGHNQPQHF	TGTGCCAGCAGCCAATGGACAGGGCACAATCAGCCCCAGCATTTT
-	14	TRBV6-5	TRBJ2-7	-	CASSFTQGPYEQYF	TGTGCCAGCAGTTTTACACAGGGTCCCTACGAGCAGTACTTC
-	15	TRBV4-2	TRBJ1-2	-	CASSQLSGDDYGYTF	TGTGCCAGCAGCCAACTGTCGGGAGATGACTATGGCTACACCTTC
TRBD2	14	TRBV6-6	TRBJ2-5	few	CASRVTSGTLEQYF	TGTGCCAGCAGGGTGACTAGCGGGACCTTAGAGCAGTACTTC
TRBD1	18	TRBV4-2	TRBJ2-4	-	CASSQETGAGQAKNIQYF	TGTGCCAGCAGCCAAGAAACAGGGGCCGGTCAGGCCAAAAACATTCAGTACTTC
-	14	TRBV4-2	TRBJ2-7	few	CASSQVTGTHEQYF	TGTGCCAGCAGCCAAGTAACAGGGACCCACGAGCAGTACTTC
-	13	TRBV2	TRBJ1-5	-	CASSGLRNQPQHF	TGTGCCAGCAGTGGCTTAAGGAATCAGCCCCAGCATTTT
TRBD2	14	TRBV20-1	TRBJ2-5	-	CSATPGLAGETQYF	TGCAGTGCTACTCCGGGACTAGCAGGAGAGACCCAGTACTTC
-	15	TRBV29-1	TRBJ2-1	-	CSATYGTGPNNEQFF	TGCAGCGCAACGTATGGGACCGGACCCAACAATGAGCAGTTCTTC
-	12	TRBV29-1	TRBJ2-6	few	CSVEGGANVLTF	TGCAGCGTTGAAGGAGGGGCCAACGTCCTGACTTTC
-	12	TRBV6-6	TRBJ2-1	-	CASSGDQETQFF	TGTGCCAGCAGTGGCGACCAAGAGACCCAGTTCTTC
-	12	TRBV2	TRBJ2-1	few	CASRLSYNEQFF	TGTGCCAGCAGACTTTCCTACAATGAGCAGTTCTTC
-	16	TRBV20-1	TRBJ1-6	-	CSAYLWGSGGNSPLHF	TGCAGTGCTTACTTATGGGGCTCGGGGGGAAATTCACCCCTCCACTTT
TRBD1	15	TRBV6-6	TRBJ1-2	-	CASSYEGQLNYGYTF	TGTGCCAGCAGTTACGAGGGACAGCTCAACTATGGCTACACCTTC
-	16	TRBV29-1	TRBJ2-3	-	CSVRGGLSPITDTQYF	TGCAGCGTAAGGGGAGGACTCTCCCCAATTACAGATACGCAGTATTTT
TRBD1	14	TRBV14	TRBJ1-2	-	CASSQGGTGGGYTF	TGTGCCAGCAGCCAAGGGGGGACAGGAGGCGGCTACACCTTC
-	16	TRBV7-9	TRBJ2-7	-	CASSSYLQGGSYEQYF	TGTGCCAGCAGTTCCTACCTCCAGGGGGGCTCCTACGAGCAGTACTTC
-	17	TRBV20-1	TRBJ1-6	-	CSARTRGIRSYNSPLHF	TGCAGTGCTAGGACCCGCGGCATCCGCTCCTATAATTCACCCCTCCACTTT
-	15	TRBV7-2	TRBJ2-7	few	CASSPASRGPYEQYF	TGTGCCAGCAGCCCGGCCTCACGGGGGCCATACGAGCAGTACTTC
-	13	TRBV20-1	TRBJ2-7	-	CSARGLWLDEQYF	TGCAGTGCTAGAGGACTCTGGCTTGACGAGCAGTACTTC
TRBD2	17	TRBV5-1	TRBJ2-3	-	CASSSYGASGNTDTQYF	TGCGCCAGCAGCTCATATGGGGCTAGCGGGAACACAGATACGCAGTATTTT
-	14	TRBV4-1	TRBJ1-2	-	CASSQESAVYGYTF	TGCGCCAGCAGCCAAGAAAGTGCGGTTTACGGCTACACCTTC
TRBD2	14	TRBV20-1	TRBJ2-1	-	CSAQSGTSVDEQFF	TGCAGTGCCCAATCCGGGACTAGCGTCGATGAGCAGTTCTTC
TRBD2	16	TRBV20-1	TRBJ2-1	-	CSARVGEFSGRHEQFF	TGCAGTGCTAGAGTGGGTGAGTTTAGCGGGAGACATGAGCAGTTCTTC
TRBD1	12	TRBV6-1	TRBJ1-6	-	CASKGGNSPLHF	TGTGCCAGCAAAGGGGGCAATTCACCCCTCCACTTT
-	14	TRBV5-4	TRBJ2-5	-	CASSSLQGHETQYF	TGTGCCAGCAGCTCCCTGCAGGGGCATGAGACCCAGTACTTC
-	16	TRBV27	TRBJ2-7	-	CASSLGVGTGSYEQYF	TGTGCCAGCAGTTTAGGTGTGGGGACGGGGAGCTACGAGCAGTACTTC
-	14	TRBV10-3	TRBJ2-5	-	CATDARGSKETQYF	TGTGCCACAGATGCAAGGGGCTCTAAAGAGACCCAGTACTTC
-	15	TRBV7-9	TRBJ1-2	-	CASSSADSGYYGYTF	TGTGCCAGCAGCTCCGCGGACAGCGGGTACTATGGCTACACCTTC
-	14	TRBV20-1	TRBJ2-3	-	CSAPTGYTPDTQYF	TGCAGTGCCCCAACAGGGTATACGCCAGATACGCAGTATTTT
-	13	TRBV3-1	TRBJ1-6	-	CASSQVGKSPLHF	TGTGCCAGCAGCCAAGTGGGGAAATCACCCCTCCACTTT
-	15	TRBV5-6	TRBJ1-2	few	CASSLGRRQYYGYTF	TGTGCCAGCAGCTTGGGGCGACGACAGTACTATGGCTACACCTTC
TRBD2	17	TRBV29-1	TRBJ2-1	-	CSVDGLAGTRDGNEQFF	TGCAGCGTTGATGGACTAGCGGGGACGAGGGATGGGAATGAGCAGTTCTTC
TRBD2	15	TRBV12-3/TRBV12-4	TRBJ2-1	-	CASSPHSGRANEQFF	TGTGCCAGCAGTCCTCACAGCGGGAGGGCAAATGAGCAGTTCTTC
-	14	TRBV20-1	TRBJ2-3	-	CSATAGSNTDTQYF	TGCAGTGCAACGGCGGGGTCCAACACAGATACGCAGTATTTT
-	13	TRBV7-9	TRBJ2-7	-	CASSLSSPNEQYF	TGTGCCAGCAGCTTATCGTCCCCAAATGAGCAGTACTTC
-	13	TRBV27	TRBJ1-1	-	CASSLSRITEAFF	TGTGCCAGCAGCCTAAGTCGGATCACTGAAGCTTTCTTT
-	14	TRBV6-1	TRBJ1-4	-	CASTYRDFNEKLFF	TGTGCCAGCACCTACAGGGACTTCAATGAAAAACTGTTTTTT
-	14	TRBV7-9	TRBJ1-2	-	CASSYIDGYSGYTF	TGTGCCAGCAGCTACATTGACGGATACAGTGGCTACACCTTC
-	13	TRBV20-1	TRBJ1-2	-	CSARQGPNYGYTF	TGCAGTGCTAGACAGGGACCTAACTATGGCTACACCTTC
TRBD2	15	TRBV13	TRBJ2-5	-	CASSLAGGLRETQYF	TGTGCCAGCAGCTTAGCGGGGGGGCTAAGAGAGACCCAGTACTTC
TRBD2	14	TRBV20-1	TRBJ2-5	-	CSATRLAGVETQYF	TGCAGTGCTACCCGGCTAGCGGGAGTAGAGACCCAGTACTTC
TRBD2	16	TRBV7-8	TRBJ2-5	-	CASSSRGSGGPETQYF	TGTGCCAGCAGCTCGCGAGGTAGCGGGGGGCCCGAGACCCAGTACTTC